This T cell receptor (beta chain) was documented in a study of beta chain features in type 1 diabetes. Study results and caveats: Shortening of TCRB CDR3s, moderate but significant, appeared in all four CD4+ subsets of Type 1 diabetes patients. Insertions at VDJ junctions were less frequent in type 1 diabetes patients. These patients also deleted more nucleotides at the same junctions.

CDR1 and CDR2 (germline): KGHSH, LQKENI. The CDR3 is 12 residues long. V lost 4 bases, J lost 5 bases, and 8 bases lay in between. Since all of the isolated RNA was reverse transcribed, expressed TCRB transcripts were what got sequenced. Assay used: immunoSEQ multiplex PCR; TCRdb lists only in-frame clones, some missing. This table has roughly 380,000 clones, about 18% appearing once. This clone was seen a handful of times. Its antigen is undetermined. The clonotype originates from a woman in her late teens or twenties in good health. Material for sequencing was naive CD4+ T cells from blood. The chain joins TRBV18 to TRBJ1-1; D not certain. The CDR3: CASSLEATEAFF. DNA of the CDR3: TGTGCCAGCTCACTAGAGGCGACTGAAGCTTTCTTT.